A selection of T cell receptor beta chains follows, all from one sample in a study of CD8 T cells in Susac syndrome. TCRdb processed the immunoSEQ multiplex PCR reads anew with MiXCR; each CDR3 protein has one entry. The sample records roughly 400,000 distinct CDR3 sequences, 75% to 90% being singletons. The sample was CD8+ T cells from PBMCs. These receptors all come from a human donor with multiple sclerosis. Each CDR3 is given with its conserved first and last residue. The D gene is left open where the match is weak. Clone sizes are given selectively: once, few, many, or a class where the clone is expanded.

TRBV30	-	-	TRBJ2-7	TGTGCCTGGAGTCCCAACTTTGACTACGAGCAGTACTTC	CAWSPNFDYEQYF
TRBV29-1	-	-	TRBJ1-2	TGCGGCGTTGGAGGAAACTGTGGCTACACCTTC	CGVGGNCGYTF
TRBV20-1	-	-	TRBJ2-1	TGCAGTGCTTACGCGGGGAGTGCATCTGAGCAGTTCTTC	CSAYAGSASEQFF
TRBV7-9	-	TRBD1	TRBJ2-7	TGTGCCAGCAGCTTAGACGGGCGTTGGGACAGAACCCTCCCCTACGAGCAGTACTTC	CASSLDGRWDRTLPYEQYF
TRBV19	-	-	TRBJ2-3	TGTGCCAGTAGTCGCCTCCCCCTAGCGCTGGACGCAGATACGCAGTATTTT	CASSRLPLALDADTQYF
TRBV5-1	-	-	TRBJ2-7	TGCGCCAGCAGCTTTATTTTGAACACGGGGGACCTCCACTACGAGCAGTACTTC	CASSFILNTGDLHYEQYF
TRBV10-1	-	-	TRBJ2-5	TGCGCCACCTCCGACAGTCAAGAAGGGGAGACCCAGTACTTC	CATSDSQEGETQYF
TRBV5-5	once	-	TRBJ1-1	TGTGCCAGCAGCTTGTTCTCAGGGTTTCTAGAAGCTTTCTTT	CASSLFSGFLEAFF
TRBV28	-	-	TRBJ1-1	TGTGCCAGCACCCAAGAGGACACTGAAGCTTTCTTT	CASTQEDTEAFF
TRBV7-6	-	TRBD2	TRBJ2-2	TGTGCCAGCAGCGGAGAGACTAGCGGGGGCTCGAACACCGGGGAGCTGTTTTTT	CASSGETSGGSNTGELFF
TRBV30	-	-	TRBJ2-2	TGTGCCTGGAGTGTATCGAACACCGGGGAGCTGTTTTTT	CAWSVSNTGELFF
TRBV5-1	-	-	TRBJ2-1	TGCGCCAGCAGCCCTCAAGACGGCGGTCTCTCCTACAATGAGCAGTTCTTC	CASSPQDGGLSYNEQFF
TRBV19	-	TRBD1	TRBJ2-4	TGTGCCAGTAGTATGGGGGACAGGGGGAACATTCAGTACTTC	CASSMGDRGNIQYF
TRBV13	once	-	TRBJ2-1	TGTGCCAGCAGCTTAGTTATGGGCCTGGACGCCCCTTACAATGAGCAGTTCTTC	CASSLVMGLDAPYNEQFF
TRBV4-1	-	TRBD1	TRBJ2-7	TGCGCCAGCAGTCAATCGGACAGGGGGCTCTACGAGCAGTACTTC	CASSQSDRGLYEQYF
TRBV7-9	few	TRBD1	TRBJ1-1	TGTGCCAGCAGCGAGACAGGGGGTGGGACTGAAGCTTTCTTT	CASSETGGGTEAFF
TRBV5-1	-	-	TRBJ1-4	TGCGCCAGCAGCCAACCCGACGTAGACCCGAATGAAAAACTGTTTTTT	CASSQPDVDPNEKLFF
TRBV12-5	once	TRBD1	TRBJ1-1	TGTGCTAGTGGTCAAGGACAGGGAACCCTGAACACTGAAGCTTTCTTT	CASGQGQGTLNTEAFF
TRBV29-1	-	-	TRBJ1-2	TGCAGCGTTGTTGGGGATTTTGACTATGGCTACACCTTC	CSVVGDFDYGYTF
TRBV6-2/TRBV6-3	few	-	TRBJ2-7	TGTGCCAGCAGCCAACTCCGAGAGGGGGCCTACGAGCAGTACTTC	CASSQLREGAYEQYF
TRBV2	-	TRBD2	TRBJ2-5	TGTGCCAGCACCCTGGGGGAGGGCGGACAAGAGACCCAGTACTTC	CASTLGEGGQETQYF
TRBV28	-	-	TRBJ2-1	TGTGCCAGCAGTTTGTCCCAGAGGGCGTATGAGCAGTTCTTC	CASSLSQRAYEQFF